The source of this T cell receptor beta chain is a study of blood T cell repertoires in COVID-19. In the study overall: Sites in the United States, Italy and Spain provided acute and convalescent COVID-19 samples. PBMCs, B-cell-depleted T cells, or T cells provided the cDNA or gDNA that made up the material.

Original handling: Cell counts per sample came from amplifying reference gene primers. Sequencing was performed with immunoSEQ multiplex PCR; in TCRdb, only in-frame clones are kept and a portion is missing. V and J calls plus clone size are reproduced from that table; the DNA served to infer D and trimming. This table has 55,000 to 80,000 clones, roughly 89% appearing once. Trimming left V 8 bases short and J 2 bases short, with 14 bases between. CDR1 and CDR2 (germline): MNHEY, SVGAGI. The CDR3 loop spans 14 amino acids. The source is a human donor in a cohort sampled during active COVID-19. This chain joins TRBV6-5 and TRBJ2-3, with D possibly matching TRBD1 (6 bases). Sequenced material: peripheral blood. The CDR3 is CASGVDRLTDTQYF. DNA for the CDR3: TGTGCCAGCGGGGTGGACAGACTCACAGATACGCAGTATTTT.